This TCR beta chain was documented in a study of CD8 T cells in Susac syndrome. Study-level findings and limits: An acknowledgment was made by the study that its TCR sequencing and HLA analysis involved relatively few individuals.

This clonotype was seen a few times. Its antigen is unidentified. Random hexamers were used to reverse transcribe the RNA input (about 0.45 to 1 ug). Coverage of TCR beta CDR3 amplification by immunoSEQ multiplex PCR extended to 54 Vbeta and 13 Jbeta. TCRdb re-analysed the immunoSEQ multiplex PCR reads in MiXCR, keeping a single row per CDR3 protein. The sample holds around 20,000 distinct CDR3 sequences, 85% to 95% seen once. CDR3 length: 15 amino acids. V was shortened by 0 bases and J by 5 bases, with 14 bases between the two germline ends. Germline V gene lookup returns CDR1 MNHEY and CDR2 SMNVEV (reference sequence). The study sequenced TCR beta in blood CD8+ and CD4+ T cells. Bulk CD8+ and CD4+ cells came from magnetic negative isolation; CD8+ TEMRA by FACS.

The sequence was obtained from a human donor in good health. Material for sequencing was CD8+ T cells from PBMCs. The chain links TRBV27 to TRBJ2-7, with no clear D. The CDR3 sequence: CASSLSSFGVDEQYF. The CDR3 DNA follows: TGTGCCAGCAGTTTATCCAGCTTTGGGGTAGACGAGCAGTACTTC.